A selection of T cell receptor beta chains follows, all from one sample in a study of beta chain bispecific antibodies for T cell cancers. Their recognized antigens are unknown. A single record per CDR3 protein comes from TCRdb applying MiXCR to the 5' RACE reads. Among 15,000 or so distinct CDR3 sequences, 2.1% were seen once, and the ten largest hold less than 9%. The sequenced material came from healthy donor T cells cultured with leukemia cells. These receptors were collected from a human donor in good health. Some clones in this sample may be carry-over from other donors' samples. Both conserved end residues are part of each CDR3. A D gene is named only where the DNA matches it firmly. Clone size is given as once, few, many, or a class for an expanded clone.

V	D	length	size	J	DNA	CDR3
TRBV6-4	.	14	many	TRBJ2-3	TGTGCCAGCAGTGACAGCGGAAGCACAGATACGCAGTATTTT	CASSDSGSTDTQYF
TRBV20-1	.	13	many	TRBJ1-2	TGCAGTGCCCCTGCGACGAGGAACTATGGCTACACCTTC	CSAPATRNYGYTF
TRBV28	TRBD1	15	many	TRBJ2-5	TGTGCCAGCAGCTCGAACCAGGGGGTCCGGGAGACCCAGTACTTC	CASSSNQGVRETQYF
TRBV6-2/TRBV6-3	.	14	many	TRBJ1-2	TGTGCCAGCAGTTACGTGGGACAAGCAGATGGCTACACCTTC	CASSYVGQADGYTF
TRBV7-8	.	15	medium-sized	TRBJ2-5	TGTGCCAGCAGCCGAGGCGGCGGCACTCAAGAGACCCAGTACTTC	CASSRGGGTQETQYF
TRBV29-1	TRBD2	18	many	TRBJ2-3	TGCAGCGTTGAAGATCCGGATGGGACTAGCCTTAGCACAGATACGCAGTATTTT	CSVEDPDGTSLSTDTQYF
TRBV27	TRBD2	16	many	TRBJ2-4	TGTGCCAGCAGTTCACTAGCGGGGGCTTCCAAAAACATTCAGTACTTC	CASSSLAGASKNIQYF
TRBV10-3	TRBD1	14	many	TRBJ1-5	TGTGCCATCAGCAGACAGGGAAGCAATCAGCCCCAGCATTTT	CAISRQGSNQPQHF
TRBV27	TRBD2	15	many	TRBJ2-1	TGTGCCAGCAGGAAGGGCGGGGGCTCCTACAATGAGCAGTTCTTC	CASRKGGGSYNEQFF
TRBV27	TRBD1	16	many	TRBJ1-2	TGTGCCAGCAGTTTATCAGGAGGGGGCGCGTACTATGGCTACACCTTC	CASSLSGGGAYYGYTF
TRBV20-1	.	14	medium-sized	TRBJ2-7	TGCAGTGCTAGACCGGCGCACCGGGAATACGAGCAGTACTTC	CSARPAHREYEQYF
TRBV7-7	.	13	many	TRBJ2-5	TGTGCCAGCAGCTTAGACTTAGTTGAGACCCAGTACTTC	CASSLDLVETQYF
TRBV3-1	.	14	many	TRBJ1-2	TGTGCCAGCAGCCCAGAAGACAGGAACTATGGCTACACCTTC	CASSPEDRNYGYTF
TRBV4-2	.	14	few	TRBJ2-7	TGTGCCAGCAGCCACACACAGGATTCCTACGAGCAGTACTTC	CASSHTQDSYEQYF
TRBV15	.	13	many	TRBJ2-7	TGTGCCACCAGAGAGGCAGCCCCCTACGAGCAGTACTTC	CATREAAPYEQYF
TRBV9	.	12	many	TRBJ2-1	TGTGCCAGCAGCGTAGGTTCGGAAGAGCAGTTCTTC	CASSVGSEEQFF
TRBV7-6	.	15	many	TRBJ2-1	TGTGCCAGCAGCTTAGTGGGTGACTCCTACAATGAGCAGTTCTTC	CASSLVGDSYNEQFF
TRBV6-1	.	12	many	TRBJ2-7	TGTGCCATCCGACAGAAATCCTACGAGCAGTACTTC	CAIRQKSYEQYF
TRBV5-1	TRBD1	14	many	TRBJ2-2	TGCGCCAGCAGCGACGGACAGGGACTCGGGGAGCTGTTTTTT	CASSDGQGLGELFF
TRBV5-1	.	16	many	TRBJ2-7	TGCGCCAGCAGCTTGGCCAAAACGGGCCAAGGATACGAGCAGTACTTC	CASSLAKTGQGYEQYF
TRBV6-1	.	14	many	TRBJ2-7	TGTGCCAGCAGTGAAGTGTGGACTGGGGAAGGGCAGTACTTC	CASSEVWTGEGQYF
TRBV5-1	TRBD1	16	many	TRBJ2-5	TGCGCCAGCAGCCACCTACAGGGGGCTCCCCAAGAGACCCAGTACTTC	CASSHLQGAPQETQYF
TRBV3-1	TRBD1	16	many	TRBJ2-3	TGTGCCAGCAGCCCCCCGAGGGGGCACCGCACAGATACGCAGTATTTT	CASSPPRGHRTDTQYF
TRBV23-1	.	14	many	TRBJ2-7	TGCGCCAGCAGTCAAACAGGTCTCGCCTACGAGCAGTACTTC	CASSQTGLAYEQYF
TRBV10-2	TRBD2	17	many	TRBJ2-3	TGCGCCAGCAGTGAGTCTGTACTAGCGGGGGGGCAGGATACGCAGTATTTT	CASSESVLAGGQDTQYF
TRBV20-1	.	13	many	TRBJ2-7	TGCAGTGCTGGTGACCCGCCCTACCACGAGCAGTACTTC	CSAGDPPYHEQYF
TRBV16	.	14	few	TRBJ1-1	TGTGCCAGCAGCCAATCTGGGGTTTGGGCTGAAGCTTTCTTT	CASSQSGVWAEAFF
TRBV20-1	.	13	many	TRBJ1-5	TGCAGTGCTAGAGATGAGACCTATCAGCCCCAGCATTTT	CSARDETYQPQHF
TRBV5-8	.	14	many	TRBJ1-2	TGTGCCAGCAGCAATAGGACTTTTCGCTATGGCTACACCTTC	CASSNRTFRYGYTF